This is a list of T cell receptor beta chains from one sample in a study of cytomegalovirus exposure and HLA in healthy donors. Clones were sequenced by immunoSEQ multiplex PCR, and TCRdb holds only the in-frame ones, with some missing. The sample lists 100,000 to 150,000 clones, roughly nine tenths occurring once. Material for sequencing was PBMCs. The receptors shown here come from a man younger than 35 in good health and CMV-seropositive. Each CDR3 is given with its conserved first and last residue. The D gene is left open where the match is weak. A clone size is listed for some rows: how often the clone was seen (once, few, many), or a class if it is expanded.

TRBV7-2	-	-	TRBJ2-5	CASSLAASRGQETQYF	TGTGCCAGCAGCTTAGCTGCTAGTAGGGGGCAAGAGACCCAGTACTTC
TRBV27	TRBD1	-	TRBJ1-4	CASSFVGTANEKLFF	TGTGCCAGCAGTTTTGTGGGGACAGCTAATGAAAAACTGTTTTTT
TRBV19	TRBD1	-	TRBJ1-6	CASQDRQSYNSPLHF	TGTGCCAGTCAGGACAGGCAGAGTTATAATTCACCCCTCCACTTT
TRBV10-3	-	-	TRBJ2-6	CAISDSSGANVLTF	TGTGCCATCAGTGATAGCTCTGGGGCCAACGTCCTGACTTTC
TRBV28	-	-	TRBJ2-6	CASSPRSAGANVLTF	TGTGCCAGCAGTCCCCGGAGTGCTGGGGCCAACGTCCTGACTTTC
TRBV5-1	-	-	TRBJ2-5	CASSLRGGGFQRSGVEETQYF	TGCGCCAGCAGTTTGCGTGGCGGGGGCTTCCAGAGGTCTGGGGTGGAGGAGACCCAGTACTTC
TRBV12-2	-	-	TRBJ2-1	CASRLGLPVGGGANEQFF	-
TRBV5-1	TRBD2	-	TRBJ2-1	CASSFGERGVYNEQFF	TGCGCCAGCAGCTTTGGGGAGCGGGGGGTCTACAATGAGCAGTTCTTC
TRBV18	TRBD1	-	TRBJ1-2	CASSTDRDYGYTF	TGTGCCAGCTCAACGGACAGGGATTATGGCTACACCTTC
TRBV28	-	few	TRBJ2-7	CASSLLAIGVRNEQYF	TGTGCCAGCAGTTTATTGGCTATAGGGGTGCGGAACGAGCAGTACTTC
TRBV27	-	-	TRBJ2-1	CASSFRRWQGYNEQFF	TGTGCCAGCAGTTTCCGGCGGTGGCAGGGTTACAATGAGCAGTTCTTC
TRBV4-2	TRBD2	-	TRBJ2-3	CASSQASGSTDTQYF	TGTGCCAGCAGCCAAGCTAGCGGGTCTACAGATACGCAGTATTTT
TRBV6-4	-	-	TRBJ2-2	CASSDSARGAGELFF	TGTGCCAGCAGTGACTCGGCGCGGGGCGCCGGGGAGCTGTTTTTT
TRBV15	TRBD2	-	TRBJ2-5	CAHSRGLAGSQETQYF	TGTGCTCATTCGAGGGGACTAGCGGGTTCTCAAGAGACCCAGTACTTC
TRBV27	-	-	TRBJ1-5	CASSLGGSNQPQHF	TGTGCCAGCAGTTTAGGGGGGAGCAATCAGCCCCAGCATTTT
TRBV10-3	-	once	TRBJ2-1	CAINNAKDRSRYEQFF	TGTGCCATCAACAACGCGAAGGACAGAAGTAGGTATGAGCAGTTCTTC
TRBV7-9	TRBD2	-	TRBJ2-1	CASRDLTSGSSYNEQFF	TGTGCCAGTCGAGACCTTACTAGCGGAAGCTCCTACAATGAGCAGTTCTTC
TRBV6-5	-	-	TRBJ2-1	CASSSATGSNEQFF	TGTGCCAGCAGTTCTGCCACAGGGAGCAATGAGCAGTTCTTC
TRBV19	-	few	TRBJ2-7	CASSRVLSYEQYF	TGTGCCAGTAGCCGAGTTCTCTCCTACGAGCAGTACTTC
TRBV5-1	-	-	TRBJ2-7	CASSPGTPGYEQYF	TGCGCCAGCAGCCCCGGGACTCCAGGCTACGAGCAGTACTTC
TRBV18	TRBD1	-	TRBJ1-4	CASSQQGAPTNEKLFF	TGTGCCAGCTCCCAACAGGGGGCCCCAACTAATGAAAAACTGTTTTTT
TRBV4-3	TRBD2	-	TRBJ2-2	CASSQVGLGLAGGESNTGELFF	TGCGCCAGCAGCCAAGTCGGGCTAGGGCTAGCGGGGGGGGAGTCGAACACCGGGGAGCTGTTTTTT
TRBV2	-	few	TRBJ1-5	CASSESRGRNQPQHF	TGTGCCAGCAGTGAATCCAGGGGCCGGAATCAGCCCCAGCATTTT
TRBV4-2	-	once	TRBJ2-3	CASSQRTDTDTQYF	TGTGCCAGCAGCCAAAGGACTGACACAGATACGCAGTATTTT
TRBV27	TRBD2	-	TRBJ2-2	CATTSVGLGVNTGELFF	TGTGCCACCACTTCCGTTGGACTAGGGGTAAACACCGGGGAGCTGTTTTTT
TRBV30	-	-	TRBJ2-1	CAWSRNYNNEQFF	TGTGCCTGGAGTCGGAACTATAACAATGAGCAGTTCTTC
TRBV28	-	-	TRBJ1-5	CASSFPHTGFHQPQHF	TGTGCCAGCAGTTTTCCGCATACGGGGTTCCATCAGCCCCAGCATTTT
TRBV30	-	-	TRBJ1-6	CAWMGRADSPLHF	TGTGCCTGGATGGGCAGGGCAGATTCACCCCTCCACTTT
TRBV4-1	TRBD2	-	TRBJ2-5	CASSSLAGGKETQYF	TGCGCCAGCAGCTCCCTAGCGGGGGGGAAAGAGACCCAGTACTTC
TRBV30	-	-	TRBJ1-1	CAWSGGPTEAFF	TGTGCCTGGAGTGGCGGGCCGACTGAAGCTTTCTTT
TRBV4-1	-	-	TRBJ2-2	CASSQEHAQAYTGELFF	TGCGCCAGCAGCCAAGAACATGCCCAGGCGTACACCGGGGAGCTGTTTTTT
TRBV2	-	-	TRBJ1-3	CASSVTYSGNTIYF	TGTGCCAGCAGTGTTACCTACTCTGGTAACACCATATATTTT
TRBV2	-	-	TRBJ2-1	CARGGSAGVSYNEQFF	TGTGCCAGGGGGGGTTCGGCAGGCGTCTCCTACAATGAGCAGTTCTTC
TRBV28	-	-	TRBJ2-5	CASSFRETQYF	TGTGCCAGCAGTTTCAGGGAGACCCAGTACTTC
TRBV7-9	-	-	TRBJ2-5	CASSAVETQYF	TGTGCCAGCAGCGCGGTAGAGACCCAGTACTTC
TRBV10-3	-	-	TRBJ2-1	CAISESLGGGPYNEQFF	TGTGCCATCAGTGAGTCCCTGGGGGGGGGCCCTTACAATGAGCAGTTCTTC
TRBV6-4	TRBD2	-	TRBJ2-3	CASSDSPAGATYTQYF	TGTGCCAGCAGTGACTCGCCAGCGGGGGCCACTTATACGCAGTATTTT
TRBV28	TRBD1	-	TRBJ1-6	CASSLRQGNPNSPLHF	TGTGCCAGCAGTCTCCGACAGGGAAATCCGAATTCACCCCTCCACTTT
TRBV7-9	-	-	TRBJ2-3	CASSLGGEDTQYF	TGTGCCAGCAGTCTAGGCGGGGAGGATACGCAGTATTTT
TRBV5-6	TRBD1	-	TRBJ1-1	CASSLPRDRGAEAFF	TGTGCCAGCAGCCTCCCGCGGGACAGGGGGGCTGAAGCTTTCTTT
TRBV6-5	-	-	TRBJ2-3	CASSYTTGNPDTQYF	TGTGCCAGCAGTTACACAACCGGGAACCCAGATACGCAGTATTTT
TRBV13	-	-	TRBJ2-7	CASSYGERPFYEQYF	TGTGCCAGCAGTTACGGGGAGCGGCCCTTCTACGAGCAGTACTTC
TRBV27	TRBD1	-	TRBJ1-2	CASSLGQGNYGYTF	TGTGCCAGCAGTTTAGGACAGGGGAACTATGGCTACACCTTC
TRBV7-9	TRBD2	-	TRBJ2-3	CASSPWSGGETDTQYF	TGTGCCAGCAGCCCATGGAGCGGGGGGGAGACAGATACGCAGTATTTT
TRBV4-2	-	-	TRBJ2-6	CASSPAGNSGANVLTF	TGTGCCAGCAGCCCGGCAGGTAACTCTGGGGCCAACGTCCTGACTTTC
TRBV10-3	-	-	TRBJ2-3	CAISEGRDTDTQYF	TGTGCCATCAGTGAAGGCAGGGACACAGATACGCAGTATTTT
TRBV2	TRBD1	-	TRBJ2-1	CASSGDRYNEQFF	TGTGCCAGCAGTGGGGACAGGTACAATGAGCAGTTCTTC
TRBV5-1	TRBD2	-	TRBJ2-3	CASSLAPSGGTSTDTQYF	TGCGCCAGCAGCTTGGCGCCTAGCGGGGGGACTAGCACAGATACGCAGTATTTT
TRBV19	TRBD2	-	TRBJ2-7	CASSTGTSGDVGQYF	TGTGCCAGTAGTACCGGGACTAGTGGGGATGTTGGGCAGTACTTC
TRBV12-5	-	-	TRBJ2-7	CASGLGQFQYEQYF	TGTGCTAGTGGTTTGGGACAGTTTCAGTACGAGCAGTACTTC
TRBV5-4	-	-	TRBJ1-1	CASSAPGLPTEAFF	TGTGCCAGCAGCGCCCCGGGACTACCCACTGAAGCTTTCTTT